This T cell receptor beta chain was identified in a study of T cells in Graves' hyperthyroidism and ophthalmopathy. Amplified TCR beta CDR3 regions came from RNA transcripts. An initial round of RT-PCR targeting the TCR CDR3 relied on the HTBI primer set. TCRdb fed the multiplex PCR reads into MiXCR, producing one record per CDR3 protein. The repertoire holds approximately 640,000 distinct CDR3 sequences, with 17% as singletons. After removal of 1 base from V and 3 bases from J, the junction contained 0 bases not matched to a gene. The CDR3 is 14 residues long. Hyperthyroidism of Graves' type that showed no ophthalmopathy progression within 18 months was stable. Newly diagnosed patients aged 18 to 65 had hyperthyroidism of under 2 months' duration. Pregnant or lactating patients were excluded, as were those with uncontrolled infection or other autoimmune disease. The authors took PBMCs from 8 to 10 ml fresh peripheral blood.

This clonotype has only a few counts. The TCR sequence derives from a man in his fifties with Graves' hyperthyroidism. The chain carries TRBV12-3 or TRBV12-4 and TRBJ2-5; TRBD1 matches at 9 bases. Material for sequencing was blood. The CDR3 DNA reads TGTGCCAGCAGTTTAGGGGACAGGGAAGAGACCCAGTACTTC. Its translation: CASSLGDREETQYF.